What follows are 7 T cell receptor beta chains derived from one specimen sequenced in a study of cytomegalovirus exposure and HLA in healthy donors listed by TCRdb under 2017. The method behind the library was the immunoSEQ multiplex PCR assay. This is the immuneACCESS table as TCRdb keeps it, with only in-frame sequences that have V and J called. A part of the clones is gone; compared with another copy, unresolved V genes explain less than half, and the rest is unexplained. The sample table records about 360,000 clones; 70% to 90% of these occur just once. The leading ten clones occupy 0.83% of the sample. Sequenced input: PBMCs. All receptors come from a woman younger than 30 in good health and CMV-seronegative.

V and J are TRBV6-1 and TRBJ1-4; perhaps TRBD1 as D (6 bases). Germline lookup yields CDR1 MNHNS and CDR2 SASEGT. The CDR3 is made up of 15 amino acids. V lost 8 bases to trimming and J lost 5 bases, with 18 bases between them. The CDR3 region has the DNA TGTGCCAGCGGCACCACAGGGTCTTCCAATGAAAAACTGTTTTTT. Encoded protein: CASGTTGSSNEKLFF.

The V and J genes are TRBV27 and TRBJ2-3; 9 positions agree with TRBD2. V was pared by 6 bases and J by 3 bases, with 7 bases of the junction left unmatched. This CDR3 contains 15 residues. The germline V gene has CDR1 MNHEY and CDR2 SMNVEV (reference sequence). The CDR3 sequence is CASRQRGAGTDTQYF. As DNA, the CDR3 is TGTGCCAGCAGACAGCGGGGGGCCGGAACAGATACGCAGTATTTT.

The chain employs TRBV19 and TRBJ1-2; 7 bases agree with TRBD1. V lost 6 bases, J lost 6 bases, and 10 bases stayed unmatched. This CDR3 region has 14 residues. Germline V gene sequence: CDR1 LNHDA, CDR2 SQIVND (reference sequence). CDR3 in amino acids: CASRINRGGDGYTF. The CDR3 nucleotides are TGTGCCAGTAGAATCAACAGGGGAGGAGATGGCTACACCTTC.

The rearrangement uses TRBV7-9 and TRBJ2-5; D remains ambiguous. CDR1 is SEHNR and CDR2 is FQNEAQ in the germline V gene (reference sequence). Trimming cost V 5 bases and J 2 bases, with 9 bases left between them. CDR3 length: 13 residues. In nucleotides, the CDR3 is TGTGCCAGCAGCCATAGTTTGCAAGAGACCCAGTACTTC. Encoded protein: CASSHSLQETQYF.

This chain links TRBV6-1 with TRBJ2-7; maybe TRBD1 (5 bases). Germline V gene sequence: CDR1 MNHNS, CDR2 SASEGT. This CDR3 has 14 amino acids. Trimming removed 4 bases at V and 2 bases at J, with 12 bases between. The CDR3 DNA sequence: TGTGCCAGCAGTGCAGCGACAGCTACCTACGAGCAGTACTTC. Residues: CASSAATATYEQYF.

The chain links TRBV10-1 to TRBJ2-3; D unresolved. The V and J ends lost 3 bases and 4 bases respectively, with 5 bases between them. CDR3 length: 12 residues. CDR1 and CDR2 from the germline V gene are WNHNN and SYGVQD (reference sequence). The CDR3 is CASSDPADTQYF. CDR3 sequence (DNA): TGCGCCAGCAGTGACCCCGCAGATACGCAGTATTTT.

V usage is TRBV6-1 and J usage is TRBJ2-2; maybe TRBD2 (6 bases). Germline V gene sequence: CDR1 MNHNS, CDR2 SASEGT. The length of the CDR3 is 15 residues. Trimming took 6 bases from V and 4 from J, leaving 15 bases between them. The CDR3 DNA sequence: TGTGCCAGCAGACTAGCAGTACTCAGCACCGGGGAGCTGTTTTTT. It translates to CASRLAVLSTGELFF.